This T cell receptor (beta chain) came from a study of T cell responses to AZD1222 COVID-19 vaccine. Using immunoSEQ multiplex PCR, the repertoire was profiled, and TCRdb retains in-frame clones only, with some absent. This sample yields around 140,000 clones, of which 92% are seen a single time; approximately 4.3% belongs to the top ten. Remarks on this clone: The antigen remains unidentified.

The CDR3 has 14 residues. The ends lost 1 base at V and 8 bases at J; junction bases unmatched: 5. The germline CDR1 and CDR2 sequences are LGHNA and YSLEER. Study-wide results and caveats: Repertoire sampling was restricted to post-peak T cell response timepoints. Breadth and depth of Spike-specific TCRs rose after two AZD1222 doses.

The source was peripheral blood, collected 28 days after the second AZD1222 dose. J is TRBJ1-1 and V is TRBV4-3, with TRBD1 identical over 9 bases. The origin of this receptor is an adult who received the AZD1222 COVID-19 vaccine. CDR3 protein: CASSQVPGTGEAFF. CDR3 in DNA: TGCGCCAGCAGCCAAGTACCTGGGACAGGGGAAGCTTTCTTT.